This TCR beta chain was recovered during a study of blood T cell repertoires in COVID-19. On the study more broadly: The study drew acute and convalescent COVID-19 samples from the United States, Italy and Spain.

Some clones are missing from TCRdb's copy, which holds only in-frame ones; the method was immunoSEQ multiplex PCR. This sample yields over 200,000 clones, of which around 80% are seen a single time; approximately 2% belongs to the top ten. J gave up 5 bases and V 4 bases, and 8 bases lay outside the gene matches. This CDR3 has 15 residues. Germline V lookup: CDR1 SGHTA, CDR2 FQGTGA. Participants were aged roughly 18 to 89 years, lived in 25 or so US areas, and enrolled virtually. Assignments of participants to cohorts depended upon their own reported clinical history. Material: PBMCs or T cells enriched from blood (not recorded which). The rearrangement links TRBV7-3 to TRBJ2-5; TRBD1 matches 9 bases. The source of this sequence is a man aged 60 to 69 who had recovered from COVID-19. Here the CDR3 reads CASSSGTGLGETQYF. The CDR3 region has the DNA TGTGCCAGCAGCTCCGGGACAGGGCTCGGGGAGACCCAGTACTTC.